The present T cell receptor beta chain was sequenced within a study of T cell responses to AZD1222 COVID-19 vaccine. Details on this clone: What it recognizes is unknown.

Looked up from germline, CDR1 is SEHNR and CDR2 is FQNEAQ (reference sequence). Trimming took 6 bases from V and 5 from J; bases not matched to a gene: 13. This CDR3 is 16 amino acids long. Points from the study as a whole: Spike was spanned by vaccine-associated CD4 TCRs, with dominance at 160-218 and 743-854.

Clones were sequenced by immunoSEQ multiplex PCR, and TCRdb holds only the in-frame ones, with some missing. The table lists some 150,000 clones, about 90% of them singletons, with approximately 3% in the top ten. Specimen: peripheral blood, collected on day 0 of MenACWY control vaccination. The chain carries TRBV7-9 and TRBJ2-3; 8 bases map to TRBD2. The sequence was obtained from an adult in good health. Here the CDR3 DNA reads TGTGCCAGCAGAGAACCCGGGACTAGTCGTGTAGATACGCAGTATTTT. Amino acid sequence: CASREPGTSRVDTQYF.